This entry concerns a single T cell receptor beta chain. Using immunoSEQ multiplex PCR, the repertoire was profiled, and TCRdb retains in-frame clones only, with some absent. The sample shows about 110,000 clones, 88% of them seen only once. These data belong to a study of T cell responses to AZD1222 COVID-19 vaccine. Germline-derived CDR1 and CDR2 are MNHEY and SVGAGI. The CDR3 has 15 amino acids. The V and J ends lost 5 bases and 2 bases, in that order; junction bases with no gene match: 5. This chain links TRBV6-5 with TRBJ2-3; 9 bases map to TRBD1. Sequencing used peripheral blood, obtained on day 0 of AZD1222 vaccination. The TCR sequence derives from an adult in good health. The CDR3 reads CASSHGQGNTDTQYF. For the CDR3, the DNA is TGTGCCAGCAGTCATGGACAGGGGAACACAGATACGCAGTATTTT.